Listed below are T cell receptor beta chains from one sample, sequenced in a study of blood T cell repertoires in COVID-19. Method: immunoSEQ multiplex PCR; TCRdb's copy keeps in-frame clones and lacks some. This table has 200,000 to 300,000 clones, about 91% appearing once. Sequenced: PBMCs or T cells enriched from blood (not recorded which). The receptors stem from a woman in her 30s with acute COVID-19. The CDR3 runs from the conserved cysteine through the conserved F or W. D genes are given only for firm matches. Expanded clones are given a class, and other clones once, few, many or no size at all.

>TRBJ1-3|TRBV27|-|TRBD1
TGTGCCAGCAGTTTGGGACAGGGGGCTGGAAACACCATATATTTT
CASSLGQGAGNTIYF
>TRBJ2-6|TRBV4-1|-|TRBD1
TGCGCCAGCAGCCAAGGACCGGGACAGGGAAGGCCTGGGGCCAACGTCCTGACTTTC
CASSQGPGQGRPGANVLTF
>TRBJ2-4|TRBV4-3|-|-
TGCGCCAGCAGCCAAGAGAGAACAGTCCTAGCCAAAAACATTCAGTACTTC
CASSQERTVLAKNIQYF
>TRBJ1-1|TRBV4-3|-|TRBD1
TGCGCCAGCAGCCTACTTAAGACAGGGGCTCCGGCTTTCTTT
CASSLLKTGAPAFF
>TRBJ1-1|TRBV28|-|TRBD1
TGTGCCAGCAGTTTATTCCGGACAGGGGGCACTGAAGCTTTCTTT
CASSLFRTGGTEAFF
>TRBJ2-7|TRBV4-1|-|TRBD1
TGCGCCAGCAGCCAAGAAGGGCCCCGACAGGGCTTCTCCTACGAGCAGTACTTC
CASSQEGPRQGFSYEQYF
>TRBJ1-3|TRBV7-2|once|TRBD1
TGTGCCAGCAGCTTTCCGAGGGGGCTTTCTGGAAACACCATATATTTT
CASSFPRGLSGNTIYF
>TRBJ1-2|TRBV19|-|TRBD1
TGTGCCAGTAGTCGGACAGGATTGTATGGCTACACCTTC
CASSRTGLYGYTF
>TRBJ2-1|TRBV4-1|-|-
TGCGCCAGCAGCCAAACCTCCACCAACAAGAACAATGAGCAGTTCTTC
CASSQTSTNKNNEQFF
>TRBJ2-1|TRBV10-3|-|TRBD1
TGTGCCATCCAGGGGGCTCGCCTTAATGAGCAGTTCTTC
CAIQGARLNEQFF
>TRBJ2-7|TRBV20-1|-|-
TGCAGTGCTAGTGGTCCGGGGAACGAGCAGTACTTC
CSASGPGNEQYF
>TRBJ2-3|TRBV6-5|once|-
TGTGCCAGCAGAAGACTAGGTACAGATACGCAGTATTTT
CASRRLGTDTQYF
>TRBJ2-3|TRBV11-2|-|TRBD1
TGTGCCAGCAGCTTACAGGGACAGGGAACAGATACGCAGTATTTT
CASSLQGQGTDTQYF
>TRBJ2-7|TRBV6-5|-|TRBD1
TGTGCCAGCAGTTACGGGACAGGGGTAACCTACGAGCAGTACTTC
CASSYGTGVTYEQYF
>TRBJ1-5|TRBV19|-|-
TGTGCCAGTAACACAGGGTATAGCAATCAGCCCCAGCATTTT
CASNTGYSNQPQHF
>TRBJ2-7|TRBV6-1|-|-
TGTGCCAGCAGTGAAGGAGACGAGCAGTACTTC
CASSEGDEQYF
>TRBJ2-3|TRBV6-5|few|TRBD1
TGTGCCAGCAGGGCACAGGGGGACACGCAGTATTTT
CASRAQGDTQYF
>TRBJ1-2|TRBV27|few|TRBD1
TGTGCCAGCAGTTTGGGACAGGAGTACTATGGCTACACCTTC
CASSLGQEYYGYTF
>TRBJ1-2|TRBV4-1|-|TRBD1
TGCGCCAGCAGCCAAGAGAGGACAGGGGTTCCCTATGGCTACACCTTC
CASSQERTGVPYGYTF
>TRBJ1-2|TRBV11-2|-|-
TGTGCCAGCAGCCGGGTTCGCGACTACTACACCTTC
CASSRVRDYYTF
>TRBJ1-5|TRBV16|-|-
TGTGCCAGCAGTAACAATGGGGGGGGCAATCAGCCCCAGCATTTT
CASSNNGGGNQPQHF
>TRBJ1-6|TRBV6-1|-|-
TGTGCCAGCAGTGAATTAGGGGATTCACCCCTCCACTTT
CASSELGDSPLHF
>TRBJ1-6|TRBV19|once|-
TGTGCCAGTAGTATTTCGGCGGAAAACCTAAATTCACCCCTCCACTTT
CASSISAENLNSPLHF
>TRBJ1-2|TRBV6-5|once|-
TGTGCCAGCAGGGGATCGGAGGGGCTTTATGGCTACACCTTC
CASRGSEGLYGYTF
>TRBJ1-5|TRBV6-5|-|-
TGTGCCAGCAGTACACAGGGAGATCAGCCCCAGCATTTT
CASSTQGDQPQHF